A selection of T cell receptor beta chains follows, all from one sample in a study of T-cell memory formation after mild COVID-19. A single record per CDR3 protein comes from TCRdb applying MiXCR to the 5' RACE reads. The table shows 360,000 or so distinct CDR3 sequences, with under 30% occurring only once. Sequenced sample: PBMCs or a T cell subset sorted from them (not recorded which). The origin of the receptors is an adult woman who had mild COVID-19 (a few samples of this study predate the infection). Cell type and time point are not known. CDR3s include the opening cysteine and the closing phenylalanine or tryptophan. The order of the fields is V gene, D gene, J gene, clone size, CDR3 length, CDR3 DNA, CDR3 protein. The D gene is left open where the match is weak. For some rows the clone size is stated as once, few or many, or as a class when expanded; others skip it.

v_gene: TRBV12-3/TRBV12-4; d_gene: NA; j_gene: TRBJ1-5; abundance: NA; len: 13; CDR3nt: TGTGCCAGCAGCTCAGGGTACAATCAGCCCCAGCATTTT; CDR3aa: CASSSGYNQPQHF
v_gene: TRBV11-2; d_gene: NA; j_gene: TRBJ2-7; abundance: NA; len: 14; CDR3nt: TGTGCCAGCAGCTCTCCCCCAGGCGCATACGAGCAGTACTTC; CDR3aa: CASSSPPGAYEQYF
v_gene: TRBV9; d_gene: TRBD1; j_gene: TRBJ2-2; abundance: NA; len: 17; CDR3nt: TGTGCCAGCAGCGAGGGGCCGGGACAGGGGAACACCGGGGAGCTGTTTTTT; CDR3aa: CASSEGPGQGNTGELFF
v_gene: TRBV7-2; d_gene: TRBD2; j_gene: TRBJ2-1; abundance: few; len: 19; CDR3nt: TGTGCCAGCAGCGAGACTTGGGCTAGCGGGAGGCGGGCGTACAATGAGCAGTTCTTC; CDR3aa: CASSETWASGRRAYNEQFF
v_gene: TRBV7-9; d_gene: TRBD1; j_gene: TRBJ2-4; abundance: NA; len: 14; CDR3nt: TGTGCCAGCAGCCCCTTACAGGGGCCGGACATTCAGTACTTC; CDR3aa: CASSPLQGPDIQYF
v_gene: TRBV28; d_gene: NA; j_gene: TRBJ2-7; abundance: NA; len: 15; CDR3nt: TGTGCCAGCAGTACGAACCCGGACAGTACCTACGAGCAGTACTTC; CDR3aa: CASSTNPDSTYEQYF
v_gene: TRBV29-1; d_gene: NA; j_gene: TRBJ2-2; abundance: once; len: 13; CDR3nt: TGCAGCGTCTTGAGCGAGGCGACCGGGGAGCTGTTTTTT; CDR3aa: CSVLSEATGELFF
v_gene: TRBV7-8; d_gene: NA; j_gene: TRBJ2-6; abundance: few; len: 18; CDR3nt: TGTGCCAGCAGCTCCCCCCCAGGGTGGAGCTCTGGGGCCAACGTCCTGACTTTC; CDR3aa: CASSSPPGWSSGANVLTF
v_gene: TRBV4-1; d_gene: NA; j_gene: TRBJ2-7; abundance: few; len: 15; CDR3nt: TGCGCCAGCAGCCAAGATGTTAGCGGTTTTTACGAGCAGTACTTC; CDR3aa: CASSQDVSGFYEQYF
v_gene: TRBV6-5; d_gene: TRBD2; j_gene: TRBJ2-1; abundance: NA; len: 18; CDR3nt: TGTGCCAGCGGAAGCCCAAGACTAGCGGGATCACCCGGGGGTGAGCAGTTCTTC; CDR3aa: CASGSPRLAGSPGGEQFF
v_gene: TRBV4-2; d_gene: NA; j_gene: TRBJ2-3; abundance: few; len: 17; CDR3nt: TGTGCCAGCAGCCAAGATCGAGGGCTAGCTAGCACAGATACGCAGTATTTT; CDR3aa: CASSQDRGLASTDTQYF
v_gene: TRBV29-1; d_gene: TRBD1; j_gene: TRBJ2-1; abundance: NA; len: 14; CDR3nt: TGCAGCGCATTAGGGACAGGGGAAACCGGTGAGCAGTTCTTC; CDR3aa: CSALGTGETGEQFF
v_gene: TRBV5-8; d_gene: NA; j_gene: TRBJ2-7; abundance: NA; len: 14; CDR3nt: TGTGCCAGCAGCCGGCAAGGCTGGAACGGCGAGCAGTACTTC; CDR3aa: CASSRQGWNGEQYF
v_gene: TRBV4-1; d_gene: TRBD2; j_gene: TRBJ2-5; abundance: NA; len: 15; CDR3nt: TGCGCCAGCAGCCACGCTAGCGGGGGCCAAGAGACCCAGTACTTC; CDR3aa: CASSHASGGQETQYF
v_gene: TRBV20-1; d_gene: TRBD2; j_gene: TRBJ2-1; abundance: NA; len: 15; CDR3nt: TGCAGTGCTAGAGTACGGCCTAGCGGGGGTAATGAGCAGTTCTTC; CDR3aa: CSARVRPSGGNEQFF
v_gene: TRBV5-1; d_gene: NA; j_gene: TRBJ2-5; abundance: few; len: 16; CDR3nt: TGCGCCAGCAGCTCCCAGGGGCAGGCACTTCAAGAGACCCAGTACTTC; CDR3aa: CASSSQGQALQETQYF
v_gene: TRBV30; d_gene: NA; j_gene: TRBJ2-1; abundance: few; len: 10; CDR3nt: TGTGCCTGGAGTTCCAATGAGCAGTTCTTC; CDR3aa: CAWSSNEQFF
v_gene: TRBV20-1; d_gene: NA; j_gene: TRBJ2-5; abundance: few; len: 10; CDR3nt: TGCAGTGCTAGTCTCGAGACCCAGTACTTC; CDR3aa: CSASLETQYF
v_gene: TRBV15; d_gene: TRBD1; j_gene: TRBJ2-7; abundance: few; len: 14; CDR3nt: TGTGCCACCAGCAGGGGGGACAGTCGCTACGAGCAGTACTTC; CDR3aa: CATSRGDSRYEQYF
v_gene: TRBV4-3; d_gene: NA; j_gene: TRBJ2-1; abundance: NA; len: 16; CDR3nt: TGCGCCAGCAGCCAAGATAATCGGGGAGCCAACAATGAGCAGTTCTTC; CDR3aa: CASSQDNRGANNEQFF